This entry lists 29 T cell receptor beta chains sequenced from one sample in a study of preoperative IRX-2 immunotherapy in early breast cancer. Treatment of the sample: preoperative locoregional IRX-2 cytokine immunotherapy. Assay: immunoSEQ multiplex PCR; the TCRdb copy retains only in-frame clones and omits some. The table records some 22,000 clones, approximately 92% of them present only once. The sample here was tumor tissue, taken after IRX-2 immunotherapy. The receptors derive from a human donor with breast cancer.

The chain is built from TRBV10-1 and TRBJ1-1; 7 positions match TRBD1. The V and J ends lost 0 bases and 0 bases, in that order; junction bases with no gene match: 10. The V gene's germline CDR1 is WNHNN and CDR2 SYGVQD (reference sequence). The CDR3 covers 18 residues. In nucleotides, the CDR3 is TGCGCCAGCAGTGAGTCGGGAGGGGGCGCGGACCTGAACACTGAAGCTTTCTTT. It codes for CASSESGGGADLNTEAFF.

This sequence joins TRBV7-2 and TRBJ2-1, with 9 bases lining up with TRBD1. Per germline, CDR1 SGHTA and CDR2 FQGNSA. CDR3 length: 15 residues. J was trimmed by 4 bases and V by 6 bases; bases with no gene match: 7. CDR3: CASRSPGTGYNEQFF. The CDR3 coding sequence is TGTGCCAGCAGGTCACCCGGGACAGGGTACAATGAGCAGTTCTTC. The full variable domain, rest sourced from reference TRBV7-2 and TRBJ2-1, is GAGVSQSPSNKVTEKGKDVELRCDPISGHTALYWYRQSLGQGLEFLIYFQGNSAPDKSGLPSDRFSAERTGGSVSTLTIQRTQQEDSAVYLCASRSPGTGYNEQFFGPGTRLTVL.

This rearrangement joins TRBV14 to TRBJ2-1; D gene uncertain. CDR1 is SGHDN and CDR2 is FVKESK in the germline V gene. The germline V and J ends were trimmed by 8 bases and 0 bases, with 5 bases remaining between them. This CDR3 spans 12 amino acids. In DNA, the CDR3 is TGTGCCAGCGGTCGCTCCTACAATGAGCAGTTCTTC. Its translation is CASGRSYNEQFF.

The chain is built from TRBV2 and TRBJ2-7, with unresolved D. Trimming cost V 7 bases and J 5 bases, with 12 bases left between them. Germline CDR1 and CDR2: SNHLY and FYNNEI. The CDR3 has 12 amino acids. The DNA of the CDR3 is TGTGCCAGCAACTATCACAGCGACGAGCAGTACTTC. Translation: CASNYHSDEQYF. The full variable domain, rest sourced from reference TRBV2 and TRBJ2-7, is EPEVTQTPSHQVTQMGQEVILRCVPISNHLYFYWYRQILGQKVEFLVSFYNNEISEKSEIFDDQFSVERPDGSNFTLKIRSTKLEDSAMYFCASNYHSDEQYFGPGTRLTVT.

CDR3 sequence: CASSLGGLSNEQFF. In DNA, the CDR3 is TGCGCCAGCAGCTTGGGGGGACTCTCCAATGAGCAGTTCTTC. V gene TRBV5-1 combines with J gene TRBJ2-1; possibly TRBD2 for D (6 bases). The CDR3 length is 14 residues. The V end was cut by 0 bases, the J end by 6 bases, with 10 bases between. CDR1 and CDR2 (germline): SGHRS, YFSETQ.

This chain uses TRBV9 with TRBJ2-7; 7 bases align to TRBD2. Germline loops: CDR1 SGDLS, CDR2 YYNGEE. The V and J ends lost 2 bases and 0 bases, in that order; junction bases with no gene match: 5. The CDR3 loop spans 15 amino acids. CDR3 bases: TGTGCCAGCAGCGTCGGTGGGGGGGACTCCTACGAGCAGTACTTC. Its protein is CASSVGGGDSYEQYF.

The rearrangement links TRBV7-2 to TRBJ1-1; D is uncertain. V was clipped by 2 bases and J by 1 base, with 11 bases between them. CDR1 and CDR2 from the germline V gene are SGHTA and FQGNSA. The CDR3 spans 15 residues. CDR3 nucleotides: TGTGCCAGCAGCTTACCCCCGACTTCGAACACTGAAGCTTTCTTT. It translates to CASSLPPTSNTEAFF. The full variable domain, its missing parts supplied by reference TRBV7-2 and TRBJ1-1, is GAGVSQSPSNKVTEKGKDVELRCDPISGHTALYWYRQSLGQGLEFLIYFQGNSAPDKSGLPSDRFSAERTGGSVSTLTIQRTQQEDSAVYLCASSLPPTSNTEAFFGQGTRLTVV.

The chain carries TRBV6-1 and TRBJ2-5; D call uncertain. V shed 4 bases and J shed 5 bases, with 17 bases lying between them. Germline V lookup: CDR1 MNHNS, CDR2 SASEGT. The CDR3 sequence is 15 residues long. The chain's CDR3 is CASSARSLGSETQYF. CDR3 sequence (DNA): TGTGCCAGCAGTGCCCGCAGCTTGGGAAGCGAGACCCAGTACTTC.

The CDR3, as DNA: TGTGCCAGCACCGAGTCGGGGACTTCCCACAATGAGCAGTTCTTC. Its protein product is CASTESGTSHNEQFF. The chain uses TRBV2 and TRBJ2-1, with a tentative D call TRBD2 (6 bases). The CDR3 is 15 residues long. Germline CDR1 is SNHLY and CDR2 is FYNNEI. V was cut by 7 bases and J by 5 bases, with 18 bases left in between.

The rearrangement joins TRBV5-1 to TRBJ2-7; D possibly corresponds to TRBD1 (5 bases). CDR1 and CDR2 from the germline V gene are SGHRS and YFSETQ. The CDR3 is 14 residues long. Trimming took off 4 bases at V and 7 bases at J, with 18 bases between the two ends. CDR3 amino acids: CASSIQVSGMEQYF. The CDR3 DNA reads TGCGCCAGCAGCATACAGGTATCTGGGATGGAGCAGTACTTC.

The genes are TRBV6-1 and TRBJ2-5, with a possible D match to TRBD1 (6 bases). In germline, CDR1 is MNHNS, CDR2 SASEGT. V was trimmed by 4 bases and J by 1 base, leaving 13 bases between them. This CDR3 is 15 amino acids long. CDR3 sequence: CASSGSRGFQETQYF. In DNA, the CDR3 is TGTGCCAGCAGTGGCTCCAGGGGTTTCCAAGAGACCCAGTACTTC.

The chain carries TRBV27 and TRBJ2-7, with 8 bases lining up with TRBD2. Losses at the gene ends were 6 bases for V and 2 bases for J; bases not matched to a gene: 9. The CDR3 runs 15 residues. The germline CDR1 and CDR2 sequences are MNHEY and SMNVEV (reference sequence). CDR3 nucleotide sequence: TGTGCCAGCAGCCCATTCGGACTAGCCCCCTACGAGCAGTACTTC. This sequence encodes CASSPFGLAPYEQYF.

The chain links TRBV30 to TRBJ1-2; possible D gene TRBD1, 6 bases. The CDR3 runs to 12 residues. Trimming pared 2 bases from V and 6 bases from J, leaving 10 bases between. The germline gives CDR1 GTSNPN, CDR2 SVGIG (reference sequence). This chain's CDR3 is CAWSTGKHGYTF. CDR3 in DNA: TGTGCCTGGAGTACAGGGAAACATGGCTACACCTTC.

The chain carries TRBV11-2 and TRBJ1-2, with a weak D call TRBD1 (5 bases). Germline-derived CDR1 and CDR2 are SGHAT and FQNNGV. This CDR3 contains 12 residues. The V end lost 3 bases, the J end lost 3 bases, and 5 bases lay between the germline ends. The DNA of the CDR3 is TGTGCCAGCAGCTTGGGACACTATGGCTACACCTTC. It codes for CASSLGHYGYTF.

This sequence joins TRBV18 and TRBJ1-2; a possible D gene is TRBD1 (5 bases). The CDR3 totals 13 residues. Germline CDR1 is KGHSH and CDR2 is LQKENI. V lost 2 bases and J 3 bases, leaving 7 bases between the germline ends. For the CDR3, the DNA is TGTGCCAGCTCACCATCCAGGGACTATGGCTACACCTTC. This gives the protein CASSPSRDYGYTF. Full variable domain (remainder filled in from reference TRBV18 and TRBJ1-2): NAGVMQNPRHLVRRRGQEARLRCSPMKGHSHVYWYRQLPEEGLKFMVYLQKENIIDESGMPKERFSAEFPKEGPSILRIQQVVRGDSAAYFCASSPSRDYGYTFGSGTRLTVV.

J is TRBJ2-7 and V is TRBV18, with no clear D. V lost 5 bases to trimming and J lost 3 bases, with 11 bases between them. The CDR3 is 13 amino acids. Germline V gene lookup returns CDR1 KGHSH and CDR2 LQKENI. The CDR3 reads CASSRDRNYEQYF. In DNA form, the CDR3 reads TGTGCCAGCTCAAGAGACCGAAACTACGAGCAGTACTTC.

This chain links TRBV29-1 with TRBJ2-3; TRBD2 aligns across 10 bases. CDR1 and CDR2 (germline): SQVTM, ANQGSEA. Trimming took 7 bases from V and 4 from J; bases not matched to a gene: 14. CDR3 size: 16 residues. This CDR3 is CSAAPPSGSFSDTQYF. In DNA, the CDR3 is TGCAGCGCTGCTCCCCCTAGCGGGAGTTTCTCAGATACGCAGTATTTT.

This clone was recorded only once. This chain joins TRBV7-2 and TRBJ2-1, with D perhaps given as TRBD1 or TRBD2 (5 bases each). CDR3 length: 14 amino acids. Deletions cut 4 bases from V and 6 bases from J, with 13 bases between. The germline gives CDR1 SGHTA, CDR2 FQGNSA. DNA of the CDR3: TGTGCCAGCAGCTCCGGGACGAGATTCAATGAGCAGTTCTTC. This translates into CASSSGTRFNEQFF.

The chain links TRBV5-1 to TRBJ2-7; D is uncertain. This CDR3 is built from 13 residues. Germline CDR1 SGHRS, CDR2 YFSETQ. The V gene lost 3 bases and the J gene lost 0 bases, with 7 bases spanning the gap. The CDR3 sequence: CASSSQTSYEQYF. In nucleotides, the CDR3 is TGCGCCAGCAGCTCCCAGACCTCCTACGAGCAGTACTTC. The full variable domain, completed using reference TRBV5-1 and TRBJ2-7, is KAGVTQTPRYLIKTRGQQVTLSCSPISGHRSVSWYQQTPGQGLQFLFEYFSETQRNKGNFPGRFSGRQFSNSRSEMNVSTLELGDSALYLCASSSQTSYEQYFGPGTRLTVT.

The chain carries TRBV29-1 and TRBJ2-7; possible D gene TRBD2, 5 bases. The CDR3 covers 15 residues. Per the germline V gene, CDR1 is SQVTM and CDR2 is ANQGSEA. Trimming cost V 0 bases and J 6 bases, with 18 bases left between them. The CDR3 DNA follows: TGCAGCGTTGAAGAAGTGCGGTCGGGAATGGCCGAGCAGTACTTC. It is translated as CSVEEVRSGMAEQYF.

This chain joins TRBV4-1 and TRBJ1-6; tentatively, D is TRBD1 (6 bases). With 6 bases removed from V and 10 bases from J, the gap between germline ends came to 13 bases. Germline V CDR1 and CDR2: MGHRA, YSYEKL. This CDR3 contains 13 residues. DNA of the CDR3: TGCGCCAGCAGATATACAGGGAGATCACCCCTCCACTTT. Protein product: CASRYTGRSPLHF.

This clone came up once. CDR3 region: CASSTGYTCTDTQYF. CDR3 nucleotide sequence: TGTGCCAGCAGTACAGGGTACACCTGCACAGATACGCAGTATTTT. V is TRBV6-7 and J is TRBJ2-3; D perhaps matches TRBD1 (6 bases). TRBV6-7 qualifies as an ORF whose function is uncertain. The CDR3 extends over 15 amino acids. Trimming pared 5 bases from V and 1 base from J, leaving 13 bases between.

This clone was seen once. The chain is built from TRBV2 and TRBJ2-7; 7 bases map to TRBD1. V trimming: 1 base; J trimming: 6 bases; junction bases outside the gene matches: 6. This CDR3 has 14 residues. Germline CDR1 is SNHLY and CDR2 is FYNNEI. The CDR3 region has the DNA TGTGCCAGCAGTGAAGGGACAGGTTTGTTCGAGCAGTACTTC. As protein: CASSEGTGLFEQYF.

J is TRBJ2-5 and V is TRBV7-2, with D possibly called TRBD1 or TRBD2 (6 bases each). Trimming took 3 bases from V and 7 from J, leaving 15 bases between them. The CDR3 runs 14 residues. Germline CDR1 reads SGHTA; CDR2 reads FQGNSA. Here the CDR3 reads CASSFEGGPRTQYF. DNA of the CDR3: TGTGCCAGCAGCTTCGAGGGGGGACCTCGGACCCAGTACTTC.

CDR3 in amino acids: CASSFNRAANYGYTF. The CDR3, as DNA: TGTGCCAGCAGCTTCAACAGGGCAGCTAACTATGGCTACACCTTC. The chain links TRBV6-5 to TRBJ1-2; possibly TRBD1 for D (6 bases). There are 15 residues in the CDR3. Trimming left V 6 bases short and J 0 bases short, with 14 bases between. Per the germline V gene, CDR1 is MNHEY and CDR2 is SVGAGI.

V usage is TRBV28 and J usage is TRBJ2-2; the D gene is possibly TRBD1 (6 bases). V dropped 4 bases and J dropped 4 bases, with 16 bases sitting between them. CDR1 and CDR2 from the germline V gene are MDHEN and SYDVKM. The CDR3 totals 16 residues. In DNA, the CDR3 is TGTGCCAGCAGTTCCGAGAACAGGGTCGGCACCGGGGAGCTGTTTTTT. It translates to CASSSENRVGTGELFF.

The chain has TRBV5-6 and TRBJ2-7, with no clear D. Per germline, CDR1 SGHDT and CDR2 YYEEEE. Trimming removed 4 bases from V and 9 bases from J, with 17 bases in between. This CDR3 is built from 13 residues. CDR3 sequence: CASSLQDPHGQYF. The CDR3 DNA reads TGTGCCAGCAGCCTGCAGGATCCTCACGGGCAGTACTTC.

The CDR3 spells CASSLGRTRSDTQYF. For the CDR3, the DNA is TGTGCCAGCAGCTTGGGGCGGACCCGCTCAGATACGCAGTATTTT. J is TRBJ2-3 and V is TRBV5-4; D not resolved. Germline assignment: CDR1 SGHNT and CDR2 YYREEE (reference sequence). The V gene lost 0 bases and the J gene lost 4 bases, with 12 bases spanning the gap. The CDR3 is made up of 15 amino acids.

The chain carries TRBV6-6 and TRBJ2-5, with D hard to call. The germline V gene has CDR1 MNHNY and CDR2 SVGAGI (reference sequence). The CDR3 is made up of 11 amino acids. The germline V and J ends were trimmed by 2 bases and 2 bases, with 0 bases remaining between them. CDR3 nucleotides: TGTGCCAGCAGTTACCAAGAGACCCAGTACTTC. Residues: CASSYQETQYF.